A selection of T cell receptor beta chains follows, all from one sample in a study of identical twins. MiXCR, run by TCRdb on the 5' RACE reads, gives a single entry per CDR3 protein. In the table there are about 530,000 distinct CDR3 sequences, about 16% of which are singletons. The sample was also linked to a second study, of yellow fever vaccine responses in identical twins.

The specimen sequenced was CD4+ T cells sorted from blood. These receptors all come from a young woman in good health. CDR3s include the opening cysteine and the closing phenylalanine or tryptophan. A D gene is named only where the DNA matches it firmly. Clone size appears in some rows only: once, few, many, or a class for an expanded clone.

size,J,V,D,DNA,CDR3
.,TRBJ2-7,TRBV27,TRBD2,TGTGCCAGCAGCGGGCTAGCGGGAGGCTTCCCCTACGAGCAGTACTTC,CASSGLAGGFPYEQYF
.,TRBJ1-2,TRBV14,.,TGTGCCAGCAGCCAAGAAACAGGACCCTATGGCTACACCTTC,CASSQETGPYGYTF
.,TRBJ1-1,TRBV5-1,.,TGCGCCAGCAGCTTAGACACTATCTACACTGAAGCTTTCTTT,CASSLDTIYTEAFF
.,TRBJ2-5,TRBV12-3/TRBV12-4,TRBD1,TGTGCCAGCACCTACACAGGGGCCCAAGAGACCCAGTACTTC,CASTYTGAQETQYF
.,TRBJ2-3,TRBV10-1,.,TGCGCCAGCAGACCAAGGGATACGCAGTATTTT,CASRPRDTQYF
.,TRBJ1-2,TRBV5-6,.,TGTGCCAGCAGCTTGCGAGGGGATGGGTATGGCTACACCTTC,CASSLRGDGYGYTF
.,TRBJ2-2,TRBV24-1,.,TGTGCCACCATGGGGGGAGGACCGTACACCGGGGAGCTGTTTTTT,CATMGGGPYTGELFF
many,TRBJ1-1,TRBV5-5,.,TGTGCCAGCAGCTTGAATGTTCAGGGGCGGACTGAAGCTTTCTTT,CASSLNVQGRTEAFF
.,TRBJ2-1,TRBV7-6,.,TGTGCCAGCAGCTCTAGAGTGATTAGTCCCTACAATGAGCAGTTCTTC,CASSSRVISPYNEQFF
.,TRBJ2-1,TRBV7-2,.,TGTGCCAGCAGCCCTGCGGGAGAGCAGTTCTTC,CASSPAGEQFF
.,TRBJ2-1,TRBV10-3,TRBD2,TGTGCCATCAGTTCCCCGGTCGGGACTAGAGCCCTCGACAATGAGCAGTTCTTC,CAISSPVGTRALDNEQFF
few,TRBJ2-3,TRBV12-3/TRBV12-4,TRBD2,TGTGCCAGCAGGTCTAGCGGGGCCAGCACAGATACGCAGTATTTT,CASRSSGASTDTQYF
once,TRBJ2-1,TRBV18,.,TGTGCCAGCTCACCACTTGTCGGGAGTAGCGATCGCCCAGGAAATGAGCAGTTCTTC,CASSPLVGSSDRPGNEQFF
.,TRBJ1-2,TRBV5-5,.,TGTGCCAGCAGCTACCAGGAAAAAAGATATGGCTACACCTTC,CASSYQEKRYGYTF
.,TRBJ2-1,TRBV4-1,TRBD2,TGCGCCAGCAGCCGAAATGGCCAGCGGGAGGGGGTCTACAATGAGCAGTTCTTC,CASSRNGQREGVYNEQFF
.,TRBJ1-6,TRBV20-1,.,TGCAGTGCCCCAGGCGACGGGCGACCGGGGTCCCTCCACTTT,CSAPGDGRPGSLHF
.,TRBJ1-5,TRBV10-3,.,TGTGCCATCAGCGACACCCGCAATCAGCCCCAGCATTTT,CAISDTRNQPQHF
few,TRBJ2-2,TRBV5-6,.,TGTGCCAGCAGCTTGCTTGGGCCTGACACCGGGGAGCTGTTTTTT,CASSLLGPDTGELFF
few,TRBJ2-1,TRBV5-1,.,TGCGCCAGCCTCCCCGGGACGGGGAACAATGAGCAGTTCTTC,CASLPGTGNNEQFF
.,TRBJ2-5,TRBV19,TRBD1,TGTGCCAGTAGTATTGGACAGGGGGCAACGTCGGAGACCCAGTACTTC,CASSIGQGATSETQYF
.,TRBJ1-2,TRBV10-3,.,TGTGCCATCATGGGGGACGGAGCTAACTATGGCTACACCTTC,CAIMGDGANYGYTF
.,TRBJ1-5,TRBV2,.,TGTGCCAGCAGTGAAGAGGAGTCTCAGCCCCAGCATTTT,CASSEEESQPQHF
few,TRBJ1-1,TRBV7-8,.,TGTGCCAGCAGCCCCCCGAGACGGATCACTGAAGCTTTCTTT,CASSPPRRITEAFF
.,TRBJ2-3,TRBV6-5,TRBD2,TGTGCCAGCAGTTACGTGGGAGGGCCAATAGATACGCAGTATTTT,CASSYVGGPIDTQYF
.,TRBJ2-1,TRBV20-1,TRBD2,TGCAGTGCTAGCTCACCTAGCGGGAGGTATAATGAGCAGTTCTTC,CSASSPSGRYNEQFF
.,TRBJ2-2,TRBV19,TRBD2,TGTGCCAGTAGAGGTAGCGGGAGAGGGAACACCGGGGAGCTGTTTTTT,CASRGSGRGNTGELFF